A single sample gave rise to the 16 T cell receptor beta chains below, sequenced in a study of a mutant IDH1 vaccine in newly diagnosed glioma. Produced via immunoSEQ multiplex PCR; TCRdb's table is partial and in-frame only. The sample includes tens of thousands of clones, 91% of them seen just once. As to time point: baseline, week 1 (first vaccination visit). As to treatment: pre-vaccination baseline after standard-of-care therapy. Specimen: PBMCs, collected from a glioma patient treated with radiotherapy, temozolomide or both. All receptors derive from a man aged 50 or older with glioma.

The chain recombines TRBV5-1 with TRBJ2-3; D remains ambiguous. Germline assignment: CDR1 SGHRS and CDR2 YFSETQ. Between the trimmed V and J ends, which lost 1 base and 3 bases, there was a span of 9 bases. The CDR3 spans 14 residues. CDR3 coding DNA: TGCGCCAGCAGCTTGTTTGGTGTTACAGATACGCAGTATTTT. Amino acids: CASSLFGVTDTQYF.

In DNA, the CDR3 is TGTGCCAGTAGTATGTCGTCGGCTACTGTCTATGGCTACACCTTC. It specifies CASSMSSATVYGYTF. The rearrangement uses TRBV19 and TRBJ1-2; D is ambiguous. Germline lookup yields CDR1 LNHDA and CDR2 SQIVND (reference sequence). This CDR3 is built from 15 residues. V was cut by 3 bases and J by 4 bases, with 15 bases left in between.

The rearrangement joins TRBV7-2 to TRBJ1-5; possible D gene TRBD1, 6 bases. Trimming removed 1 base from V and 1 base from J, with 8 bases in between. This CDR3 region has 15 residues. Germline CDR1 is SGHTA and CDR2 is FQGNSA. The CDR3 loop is CASSLDRVSNQPQHF. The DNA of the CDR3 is TGTGCCAGCAGCTTAGACAGGGTCAGCAATCAGCCCCAGCATTTT. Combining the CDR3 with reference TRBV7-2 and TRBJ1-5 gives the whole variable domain GAGVSQSPSNKVTEKGKDVELRCDPISGHTALYWYRQSLGQGLEFLIYFQGNSAPDKSGLPSDRFSAERTGGSVSTLTIQRTQQEDSAVYLCASSLDRVSNQPQHFGDGTRLSIL.

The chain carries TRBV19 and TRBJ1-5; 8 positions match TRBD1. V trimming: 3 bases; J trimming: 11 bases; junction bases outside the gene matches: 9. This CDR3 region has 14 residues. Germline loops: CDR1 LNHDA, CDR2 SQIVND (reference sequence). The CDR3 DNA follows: TGTGCCAGTAGTATCGCCGACAGGGGTAGGGCCCAGCATTTT. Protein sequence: CASSIADRGRAQHF.

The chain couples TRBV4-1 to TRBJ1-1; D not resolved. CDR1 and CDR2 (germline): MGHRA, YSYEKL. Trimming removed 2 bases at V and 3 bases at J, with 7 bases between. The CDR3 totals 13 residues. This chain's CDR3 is CASSQSSYTEAFF. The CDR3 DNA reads TGCGCCAGCAGCCAATCAAGTTACACTGAAGCTTTCTTT.

In nucleotides, the CDR3 is TGTGCTAGTGGTCGCGGCCTGGGGGCGGGGGGGCATAATGAGCAGTTCTTC. It yields the protein CASGRGLGAGGHNEQFF. This sequence joins TRBV12-5 and TRBJ2-1; 9 nucleotides align to TRBD2. The CDR3 has 17 residues. Germline lookup yields CDR1 LGHNT and CDR2 FRNRAP. J was trimmed by 7 bases and V by 5 bases; bases with no gene match: 15.

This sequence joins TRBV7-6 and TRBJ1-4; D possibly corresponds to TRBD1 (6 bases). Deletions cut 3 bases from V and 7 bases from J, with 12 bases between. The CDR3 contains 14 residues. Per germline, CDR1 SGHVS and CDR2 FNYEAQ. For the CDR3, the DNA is TGTGCCAGCAGCTTTGGGGGCGCGGGTGAAAAACTGTTTTTT. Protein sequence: CASSFGGAGEKLFF. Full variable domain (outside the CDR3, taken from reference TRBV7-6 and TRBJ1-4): GAGVSQSPRYKVTKRGQDVALRCDPISGHVSLYWYRQALGQGPEFLTYFNYEAQQDKSGLPNDRFSAERPEGSISTLTIQRTEQRDSAMYRCASSFGGAGEKLFFGSGTQLSVL.

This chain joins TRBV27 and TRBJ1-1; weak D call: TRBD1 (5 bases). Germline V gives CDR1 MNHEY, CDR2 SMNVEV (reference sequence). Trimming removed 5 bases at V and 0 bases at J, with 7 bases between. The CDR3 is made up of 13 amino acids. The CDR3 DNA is TGTGCCAGCAGTGGGACGATGAACACTGAAGCTTTCTTT. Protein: CASSGTMNTEAFF.

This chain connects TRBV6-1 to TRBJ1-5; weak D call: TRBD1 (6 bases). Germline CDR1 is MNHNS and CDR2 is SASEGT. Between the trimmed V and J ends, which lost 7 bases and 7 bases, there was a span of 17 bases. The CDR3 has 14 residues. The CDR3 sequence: CASIQVGARQPQHF. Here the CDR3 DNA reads TGTGCCAGCATTCAGGTGGGGGCAAGGCAGCCCCAGCATTTT.

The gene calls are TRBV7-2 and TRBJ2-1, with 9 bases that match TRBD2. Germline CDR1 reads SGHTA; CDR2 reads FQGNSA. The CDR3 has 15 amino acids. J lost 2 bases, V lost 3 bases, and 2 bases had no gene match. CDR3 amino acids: CASSLGTSTYNEQFF. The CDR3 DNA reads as TGTGCCAGCAGCTTGGGGACTAGCACCTACAATGAGCAGTTCTTC.

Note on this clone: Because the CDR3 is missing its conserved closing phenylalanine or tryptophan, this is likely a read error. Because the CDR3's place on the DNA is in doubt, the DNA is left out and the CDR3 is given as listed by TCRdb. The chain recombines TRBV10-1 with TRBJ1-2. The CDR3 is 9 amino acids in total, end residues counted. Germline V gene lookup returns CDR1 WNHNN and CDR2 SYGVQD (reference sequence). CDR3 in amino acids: CASSHRGGI.

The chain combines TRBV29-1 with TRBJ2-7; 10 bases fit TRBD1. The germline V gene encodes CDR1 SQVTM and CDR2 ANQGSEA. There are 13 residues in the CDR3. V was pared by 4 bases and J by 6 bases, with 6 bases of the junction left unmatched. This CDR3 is CSVGQGATGEQYF. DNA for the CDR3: TGCAGCGTTGGACAGGGGGCGACTGGCGAGCAGTACTTC.

The CDR3 sequence: CASSLELGGGDYEQYF. CDR3 coding DNA: TGTGCCAGCAGCTTGGAGTTGGGGGGTGGGGACTACGAGCAGTACTTC. This chain links TRBV5-5 with TRBJ2-7, with D possibly TRBD2 on 6 matching bases. Per the germline V gene, CDR1 is SGHKS and CDR2 is YYEKEE (reference sequence). The CDR3 is made up of 16 amino acids. V was clipped by 0 bases and J by 3 bases, with 16 bases between them. Combining the CDR3 with reference TRBV5-5 and TRBJ2-7 gives the whole variable domain DAGVTQSPTHLIKTRGQQVTLRCSPISGHKSVSWYQQVLGQGPQFIFQYYEKEERGRGNFPDRFSARQFPNYSSELNVNALLLGDSALYLCASSLELGGGDYEQYFGPGTRLTVT.

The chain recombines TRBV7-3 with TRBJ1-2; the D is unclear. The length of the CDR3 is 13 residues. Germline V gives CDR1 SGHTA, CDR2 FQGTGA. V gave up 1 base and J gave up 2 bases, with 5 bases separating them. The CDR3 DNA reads TGTGCCAGCAGCTTAAACAGAAACTATGGCTACACCTTC. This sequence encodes CASSLNRNYGYTF.

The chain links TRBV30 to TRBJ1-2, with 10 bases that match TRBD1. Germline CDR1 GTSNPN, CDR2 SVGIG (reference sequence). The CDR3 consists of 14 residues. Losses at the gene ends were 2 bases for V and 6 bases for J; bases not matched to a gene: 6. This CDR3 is CAWSLTGTGDGYTF. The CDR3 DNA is TGTGCCTGGAGTTTAACCGGGACAGGGGATGGCTACACCTTC.

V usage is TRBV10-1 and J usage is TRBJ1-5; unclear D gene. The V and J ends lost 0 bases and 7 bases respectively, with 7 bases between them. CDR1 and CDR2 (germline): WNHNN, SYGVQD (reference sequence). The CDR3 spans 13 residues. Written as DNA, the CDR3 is TGCGCCAGCAGTGAGTCGGGAGTACAGCCCCAGCATTTT. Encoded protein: CASSESGVQPQHF.